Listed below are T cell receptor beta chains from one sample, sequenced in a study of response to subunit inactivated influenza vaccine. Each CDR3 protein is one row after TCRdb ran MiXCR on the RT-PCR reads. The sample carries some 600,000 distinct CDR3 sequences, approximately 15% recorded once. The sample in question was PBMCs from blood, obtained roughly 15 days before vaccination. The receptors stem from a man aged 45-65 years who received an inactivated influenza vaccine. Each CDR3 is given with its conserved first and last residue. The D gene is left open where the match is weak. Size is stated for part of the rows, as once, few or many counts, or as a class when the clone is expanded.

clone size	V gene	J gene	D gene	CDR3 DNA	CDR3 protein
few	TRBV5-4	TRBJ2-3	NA	TGTGCCAGCAGCTTGGAACGGCCAGATACGCAGTATTTT	CASSLERPDTQYF
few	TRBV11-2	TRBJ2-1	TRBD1	TGTGCCAGCAGCCGCCTGACAGGGGCTCTGGATGAGCAGTTCTTC	CASSRLTGALDEQFF
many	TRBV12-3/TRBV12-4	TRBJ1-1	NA	TGTGCCAGCAGTTTAGGTAAGAACACTGAAGCTTTCTTT	CASSLGKNTEAFF
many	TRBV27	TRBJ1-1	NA	TGTGCCAGCAGCCTCAGCACTGAAGCTTTCTTT	CASSLSTEAFF
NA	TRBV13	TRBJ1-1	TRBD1	TGTGCCAGCAGCTTATTCGGGACAGGGGTTCTTATGAACACTGAAGCTTTCTTT	CASSLFGTGVLMNTEAFF
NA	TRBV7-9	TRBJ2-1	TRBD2	TGTGCCAGCAGCGCTAGCGGGAGGGCCTCCAATGAGCAGTTCTTC	CASSASGRASNEQFF
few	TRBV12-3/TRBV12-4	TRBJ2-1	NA	TGTGCCAGCAGTTTTGCCCGCAACCAGCAGTTCTTC	CASSFARNQQFF
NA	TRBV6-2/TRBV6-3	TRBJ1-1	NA	TGTGCCAGCAGTTACGCCCCCGGTGGGACTGAAGCTTTCTTT	CASSYAPGGTEAFF
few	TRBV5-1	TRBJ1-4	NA	TGCGCCAGCAGCTTGGACGGATTAACTAATGAAAAACTGTTTTTT	CASSLDGLTNEKLFF
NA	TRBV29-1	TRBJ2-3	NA	TGCAGCGTTGCCGGAGAGAGCACAGATACGCAGTATTTT	CSVAGESTDTQYF
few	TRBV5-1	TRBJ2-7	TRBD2	TGCGCCAGCAGCTTGGCGCAGGGACTATTCTACGAGCAGTACTTC	CASSLAQGLFYEQYF
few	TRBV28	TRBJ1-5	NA	TGTGCCAGCAGTTTAAAAGATCAGCCCCAGCATTTT	CASSLKDQPQHF
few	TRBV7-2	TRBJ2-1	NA	TGTGCCAGCAGCTTAGTAGGGAGTAATGAGCAGTTCTTC	CASSLVGSNEQFF
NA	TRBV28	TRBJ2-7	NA	TGTGCCAGCAGTACCCCCCAGGTATCGACCTACGAGCAGTACTTC	CASSTPQVSTYEQYF
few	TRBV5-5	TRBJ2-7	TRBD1	TGTGCCAGCAACTTGGCCACGGGACAGATTCCTTTCTACGAGCAGTACTTC	CASNLATGQIPFYEQYF
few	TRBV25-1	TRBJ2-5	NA	TGTGCCAGCAGTGAACCGGCCCTTCTTCTTTACGGAGAGACCCAGTACTTC	CASSEPALLLYGETQYF
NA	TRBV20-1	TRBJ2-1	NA	TGCAGTCCCACCGACTCGCCCCACGGTGAGCAGTTCTTC	CSPTDSPHGEQFF
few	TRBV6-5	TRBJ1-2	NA	TGTGCCAGCAGTTACGTCCAGGTTCTTAACTATGGCTACACCTTC	CASSYVQVLNYGYTF
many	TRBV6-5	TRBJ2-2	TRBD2	TGTGCCAGCAGTTACTCGATTTCCGGGGGGGCCTCCGGGGAGCTGTTTTTT	CASSYSISGGASGELFF
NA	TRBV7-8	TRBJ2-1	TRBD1	TGTGCCAGCAGCCAGGGACAGAACAATGAGCAGTTCTTC	CASSQGQNNEQFF
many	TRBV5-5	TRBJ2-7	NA	TGTGCCAGCAGCTTCGGCCGATACGAGCAGTACTTC	CASSFGRYEQYF
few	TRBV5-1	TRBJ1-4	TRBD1	TGCGCCAGCAGCTTGGAGGGGACAGGGGATGAAAAACTGTTTTTT	CASSLEGTGDEKLFF
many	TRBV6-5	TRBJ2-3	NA	TGTGCCAGCGCCAGGGCGGGCGATACGCAGTATTTT	CASARAGDTQYF
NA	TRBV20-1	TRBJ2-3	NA	TGCAGTGCTAGCCTTGCCGACAAATCCTGGGCCGCAGATACGCAGTATTTT	CSASLADKSWAADTQYF
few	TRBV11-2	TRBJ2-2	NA	TGTGCCAGCAGCCTCTGGACCACGAACACCGGGGAGCTGTTTTTT	CASSLWTTNTGELFF
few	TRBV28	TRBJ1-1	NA	TGTGCCAGCAGTACCCCTCGACAGGCCCGGAACACTGAAGCTTTCTTT	CASSTPRQARNTEAFF
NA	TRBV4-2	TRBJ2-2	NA	TGTGCCAGCAGCCAAGATCGACGGAGGAACACCGGGGAGCTGTTTTTT	CASSQDRRRNTGELFF
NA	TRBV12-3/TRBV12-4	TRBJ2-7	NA	TGTGCCATCAGTGGAGGCTTCGGGAGCCCTTACGAGCAGTACTTC	CAISGGFGSPYEQYF
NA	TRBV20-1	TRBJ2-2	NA	TGCAGTGCTAGGCCCAAAACCGGGGAGCTGTTTTTT	CSARPKTGELFF
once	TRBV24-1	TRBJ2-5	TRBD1	TGTGCCACCAGTGGGATGGGACAGGGAAGTGTCTGGGGGGGCTTGGAGACCCAGTACTTC	CATSGMGQGSVWGGLETQYF
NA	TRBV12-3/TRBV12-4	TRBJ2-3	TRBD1	TGTGCCAGCAGTTCTCCGGTTGGGGGACAGGAGACAGATACGCAGTATTTT	CASSSPVGGQETDTQYF
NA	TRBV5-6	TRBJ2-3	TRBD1	TGTGCCAGCAGCCACTTGGGACAGGGAATAGATACGCAGTATTTT	CASSHLGQGIDTQYF
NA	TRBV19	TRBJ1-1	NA	TGTGCCAGTAGTATCGGCACCATGAACACTGAAGCTTTCTTT	CASSIGTMNTEAFF
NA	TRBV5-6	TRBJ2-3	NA	TGTGCCAGCAACTTCGGGCAGGGCACAGATACGCAGTATTTT	CASNFGQGTDTQYF
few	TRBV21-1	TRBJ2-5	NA	TGTGCCAGCAGCGCATTCCGGGACAGCTTCTTTGGGGAGACCCAGTACTTC	CASSAFRDSFFGETQYF
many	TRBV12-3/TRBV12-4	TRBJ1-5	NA	TGTGCCTGCCGGGGGGATGGTCAGCCCCAGCATTTT	CACRGDGQPQHF
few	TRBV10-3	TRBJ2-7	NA	TGTGCCATCAGTGAGCGGGGGACCGCCGGAACCTACGAGCAGTACTTC	CAISERGTAGTYEQYF
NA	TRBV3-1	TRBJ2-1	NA	TGTGCCAGCAGCCAAGAGGGGACCCGAAGAGAGCAGTTCTTC	CASSQEGTRREQFF
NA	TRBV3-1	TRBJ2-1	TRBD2	TGTGCCAGCAGCGTCCCTAGCGGGAGGGACAATGAGCAGTTCTTC	CASSVPSGRDNEQFF
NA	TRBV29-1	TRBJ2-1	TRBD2	TGCAGCGCCACGATGTTAGCGGGAGTAAATGAGCAGTTCTTC	CSATMLAGVNEQFF
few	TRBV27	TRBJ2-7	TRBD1	TGTGCCAGCAGTCCATTAAGTTGGACAGGGTCCGCCTACGAGCAGTACTTC	CASSPLSWTGSAYEQYF
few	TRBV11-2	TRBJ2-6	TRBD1	TGTGCCAGCAGCCAAGGGCCGGGACAGGGGGCTCTCTCTGGGGCCAACGTCCTGACTTTC	CASSQGPGQGALSGANVLTF